These 17 T cell receptor beta chains came from one sample sequenced in a study of PD-L1 blockade in urothelial cancer listed by TCRdb under 2017. Libraries came from the immunoSEQ multiplex PCR assay. Held by TCRdb, this immuneACCESS table contains in-frame sequences only and omits some clones. Under half of the omission traces to an unresolved V gene where checked; the cause of the rest is unknown. This sample holds some 120,000 clones; more than 70% were observed only once. About 2.4% of the sample rests with the top ten. The time point label, as the study defines it: peripheral blood 6 weeks after treatment start. The material was PBMCs, obtained around atezolizumab (anti-PD-L1) treatment. These receptors were collected from a man aged 45-60 years with urothelial cancer.

The chain is built from TRBV4-2 and TRBJ2-7, with TRBD2 matching over 9 bases. CDR3 length: 16 amino acids. With 3 bases clipped from V and 3 bases from J, the junction kept 9 bases outside the gene matches. Germline-derived CDR1 and CDR2 are LGHNA and YNFKEQ. The CDR3, as DNA: TGTGCCAGCAGCCAGGAAGGGGGGACTAGCTACTACGAGCAGTACTTC. Translating gives CASSQEGGTSYYEQYF.

V is TRBV19 and J is TRBJ2-2; 8 positions match TRBD1. After removal of 11 bases from V and 4 bases from J, the junction contained 15 bases not matched to a gene. This CDR3 is built from 16 residues. CDR1 and CDR2 (germline): LNHDA, SQIVND (reference sequence). The CDR3 region has the DNA TGTGCCTCAACCCCCCGGGACAGGCTCATCACCGGGGAGCTGTTTTTT. Its translation is CASTPRDRLITGELFF. The variable domain in full, completed from reference TRBV19 and TRBJ2-2, reads DGGITQSPKYLFRKEGQNVTLSCEQNLNHDAMYWYRQDPGQGLRLIYYSQIVNDFQKGDIAEGYSVSREKKESFPLTVTSAQKNPTAFYLCASTPRDRLITGELFFGEGSRLTVL.

This chain links TRBV19 with TRBJ2-1; D unresolved. From germline, CDR1 is LNHDA and CDR2 SQIVND (reference sequence). This CDR3 is built from 11 residues. Trimming removed 5 bases from V and 9 bases from J, with 8 bases in between. Here the CDR3 reads CASSDFGEQFF. The CDR3 DNA is TGTGCCAGTAGTGACTTCGGTGAGCAGTTCTTC.

The chain uses TRBV4-1 and TRBJ1-5; 10 bases are a match to TRBD1. The CDR3 runs to 21 residues. Germline V CDR1 and CDR2: MGHRA, YSYEKL. V lost 2 bases and J lost 0; bases outside the gene matches: 16. The CDR3 region is CASSQSPWDRGGRYSNQPQHF. CDR3 in DNA: TGCGCCAGCAGCCAAAGTCCTTGGGACAGGGGCGGGAGGTATAGCAATCAGCCCCAGCATTTT.

The chain has TRBV18 and TRBJ1-5; D is perhaps TRBD1 (6 bases). The CDR3 has 14 amino acids. Germline loops: CDR1 KGHSH, CDR2 LQKENI. V shed 3 bases and J shed 4 bases, with 10 bases lying between them. CDR3 nucleotides: TGTGCCAGCTCACCGACCCAGGGGAATCAGCCCCAGCATTTT. It translates to CASSPTQGNQPQHF. Full variable domain (missing parts from reference TRBV18 and TRBJ1-5): NAGVMQNPRHLVRRRGQEARLRCSPMKGHSHVYWYRQLPEEGLKFMVYLQKENIIDESGMPKERFSAEFPKEGPSILRIQQVVRGDSAAYFCASSPTQGNQPQHFGDGTRLSIL.

This rearrangement joins TRBV5-4 to TRBJ2-1, with a tentative D call TRBD1 (6 bases). Germline V gene sequence: CDR1 SGHNT, CDR2 YYREEE (reference sequence). The V and J ends lost 4 bases and 5 bases respectively, with 13 bases between them. This CDR3 contains 14 residues. The CDR3 DNA reads TGTGCCAGCAGCAACCGGGACACCAACAATGAGCAGTTCTTC. Its translation is CASSNRDTNNEQFF.

The rearrangement uses TRBV11-2 and TRBJ2-7; 10 positions agree with TRBD2. This CDR3 region has 15 residues. The ends lost 5 bases at V and 1 base at J; junction bases unmatched: 5. Germline assignment: CDR1 SGHAT and CDR2 FQNNGV. CDR3 sequence (DNA): TGTGCCAGCAGCCCTACTAGCGGGGTGTCCTACGAGCAGTACTTC. This sequence encodes CASSPTSGVSYEQYF.

The V call is TRBV28, the J call TRBJ2-5, with TRBD2 matching 11 bases. The CDR3 runs 15 residues. Trimming took 3 bases from V and 3 from J; bases not matched to a gene: 3. From germline, CDR1 is MDHEN and CDR2 SYDVKM. The CDR3 nucleotides are TGTGCCAGCAGTTTCCAACTAGCGGGGGAAGAGACCCAGTACTTC. Protein sequence: CASSFQLAGEETQYF.

A note on this clone: An end of the junction does not agree with germline; a read error may underlie this. V usage is TRBV7-7 and J usage is TRBJ2-1; 14 positions agree with TRBD2. Germline V gene sequence: CDR1 SSHAT, CDR2 FNYEAQ (reference sequence). This CDR3 contains 18 residues. The CDR3 here is CASSYHQAGTSGSDEQFF. The CDR3 region has the DNA TGTGCTAGCAGCTACCATCAAGCAGGGACTAGCGGGAGCGATGAGCAGTTCTTC.

The CDR3 here is CASSLGTGVGTGELFF. The CDR3 coding sequence is TGTGCCAGCAGCCTGGGGACAGGGGTTGGCACCGGGGAGCTGTTTTTT. The gene calls are TRBV7-2 and TRBJ2-2; 10 bases map to TRBD1. There are 16 residues in the CDR3. J lost 4 bases, V lost 5 bases, and 7 bases had no gene match. CDR1 is SGHTA, CDR2 FQGNSA, per germline.

The chain couples TRBV10-3 to TRBJ2-2; D ambiguous. Trimming took 10 bases from V and 1 from J, leaving 16 bases between them. This CDR3 contains 15 residues. The germline CDR1 and CDR2 sequences are ENHRY and SYGVKD. The CDR3: CATNQFQENTGELFF. CDR3 DNA sequence: TGTGCCACCAATCAGTTCCAGGAGAACACCGGGGAGCTGTTTTTT.

Only a few counts were recorded for this clone. The chain employs TRBV28 and TRBJ1-6; 8 bases align to TRBD1. CDR3 size: 14 residues. CDR1 is MDHEN, CDR2 SYDVKM, per germline. Trimming at V came to 6 bases and at J to 7 bases, leaving 5 bases not matched to a gene. The CDR3 spells CASSDRGWNSPLHF. The CDR3, as DNA: TGTGCCAGCAGCGACAGGGGATGGAATTCACCCCTCCACTTT.

The chain joins TRBV7-2 to TRBJ1-1; possible D gene TRBD1, 5 bases. V lost 5 bases and J lost 2, with 12 bases in between. The CDR3 runs 14 residues. Germline values: CDR1 SGHTA, CDR2 FQGNSA. CDR3 nucleotides: TGTGCCAGCAGCCTGACAGCCATCAACACTGAAGCTTTCTTT. Its translation is CASSLTAINTEAFF.

V and J are TRBV6-5 and TRBJ2-7; 14 bases are shared with TRBD2. The V and J ends lost 6 bases and 7 bases, in that order; junction bases with no gene match: 5. CDR1 MNHEY and CDR2 SVGAGI come from the germline V gene. This CDR3 comprises 14 residues. CDR3 in DNA: TGTGCCAGCAGCCGGACTAGCGGGAGGTTTGAGCAGTACTTC. Its translation is CASSRTSGRFEQYF.

This chain uses TRBV5-1 with TRBJ2-5; 8 bases fit TRBD1. The CDR3 is 15 residues long. CDR1 and CDR2 from the germline V gene are SGHRS and YFSETQ. After removal of 0 bases from V and 4 bases from J, the junction contained 5 bases not matched to a gene. The CDR3 loop reads CASSLGTGLLETQYF. The CDR3 DNA sequence: TGCGCCAGCAGCTTGGGGACAGGGCTTTTAGAGACCCAGTACTTC.

This rearrangement joins TRBV19 to TRBJ2-1; D perhaps matches TRBD2 (5 bases). CDR3 length equals 15 residues. The germline V gene has CDR1 LNHDA and CDR2 SQIVND (reference sequence). With 0 bases removed from V and 2 bases from J, the gap between germline ends came to 8 bases. CDR3 sequence (DNA): TGTGCCAGTAGTATAGAGCGGGCCCCCTACAATGAGCAGTTCTTC. This encodes CASSIERAPYNEQFF.

The V call is TRBV27, the J call TRBJ2-7, with D possibly being TRBD1 (5 bases). From germline, CDR1 is MNHEY and CDR2 SMNVEV (reference sequence). The ends were cut back, 3 bases at V and 2 bases at J, with 14 bases in the middle. The CDR3 has 15 amino acids. This chain's CDR3 is CASSLGRGAPYEQYF. CDR3 sequence (DNA): TGTGCCAGCAGTTTGGGGCGCGGAGCCCCCTACGAGCAGTACTTC.